The rows below give T cell receptor beta chains drawn from one sample of a study of shared clonotypes between healthy human individuals. Clones were sequenced by immunoSEQ multiplex PCR, and TCRdb holds only the in-frame ones, with some missing. The data hold about 1,800,000 clones, with roughly 94% observed a single time. The source material was naive CD8+ T cells sorted from blood. The receptors here all came from a man aged 18 to 30 in good health. Both conserved end residues are part of each CDR3. The D gene is left open where the match is weak. Only some rows state a clone size, as once, few, many or a class for expanded clones.

clone_size d_call j_call v_call cdr3_aa cdr3_nt
NA TRBD2 TRBJ2-7 TRBV5-4 CASSLRLAASYEQYF TGTGCCAGCAGTTTAAGACTAGCTGCATCCTACGAGCAGTACTTC
NA TRBD1 TRBJ2-7 TRBV2 CASSDQTGNEQYF TGTGCCAGCAGCGACCAGACAGGGAACGAGCAGTACTTC
NA NA TRBJ2-7 TRBV2 CASTPYSDSYEQYF TGTGCCAGCACCCCGTACAGCGACTCCTACGAGCAGTACTTC
once NA TRBJ2-2 TRBV6-5 CASSYGDGNTGELFF TGTGCCAGCAGTTACGGGGACGGGAACACCGGGGAGCTGTTTTTT
NA NA TRBJ2-1 TRBV19 CASSMLASYNEQFF TGTGCCAGTAGTATGTTAGCTTCTTACAATGAGCAGTTCTTC
NA NA TRBJ2-7 TRBV21-1 CASSRGDTYEQYF TGTGCCAGCAGCAGGGGGGATACCTACGAGCAGTACTTC
NA TRBD1 TRBJ1-6 TRBV14 CASSQAGGANSPLHF TGTGCCAGCAGCCAAGCAGGGGGCGCGAATTCACCCCTCCACTTT
NA NA TRBJ1-4 TRBV6-6 CASSYSTGLELFF TGTGCCAGCAGTTACTCGACAGGTCTCGAGCTGTTTTTT
NA NA TRBJ2-2 TRBV29-1 CSVASRNTGELFF TGCAGCGTTGCTTCCAGGAACACCGGGGAGCTGTTTTTT
NA NA TRBJ2-2 TRBV19 CASCNRKTGELFF TGTGCCAGTTGTAACAGAAAGACCGGGGAGCTGTTTTTT
NA NA TRBJ2-2 TRBV11-2 CASSLGFANTGELFF TGTGCCAGCAGCCTGGGCTTCGCGAACACCGGGGAGCTGTTTTTT
NA NA TRBJ2-5 TRBV10-3 CAISGTGLGETQYF TGTGCCATCAGTGGTACAGGGCTCGGAGAGACCCAGTACTTC
NA TRBD1 TRBJ2-7 TRBV27 CASSLSFRDSTYEQYF TGTGCCAGCAGTTTATCCTTCCGGGACAGCACCTACGAGCAGTACTTC
NA TRBD1 TRBJ2-2 TRBV25-1 CASNGQEDGGELFF TGTGCCAGCAACGGACAGGAAGATGGCGGGGAGCTGTTTTTT
NA TRBD2 TRBJ2-3 TRBV10-2 CASTGGRGTDTQYF TGCGCCAGCACGGGGGGGAGAGGCACAGATACGCAGTATTTT
NA TRBD2 TRBJ2-1 TRBV9 CASSVVAAGAYNEQFF TGTGCCAGCAGCGTGGTAGCAGCGGGGGCCTACAATGAGCAGTTCTTC
NA TRBD2 TRBJ2-5 TRBV11-2 CASSPFPGTSEETQYF TGTGCCAGCAGCCCGTTTCCCGGGACTAGCGAAGAGACCCAGTACTTC
NA TRBD2 TRBJ2-7 TRBV29-1 CSVEDRGGNYEQYF TGCAGCGTTGAAGATCGGGGGGGGAACTACGAGCAGTACTTC
NA TRBD1 TRBJ1-2 TRBV6-1 CASSEAGTVYYGYTF TGTGCCAGCAGTGAAGCCGGGACAGTCTATTACGGCTACACCTTC
NA NA TRBJ2-4 TRBV13 CASGLRIAKNIQYF TGTGCCAGCGGATTGAGGATAGCCAAAAACATTCAGTACTTC
NA NA TRBJ2-7 TRBV25-1 CASSESDGHEQYF TGTGCCAGCAGTGAATCGGATGGGCACGAGCAGTACTTC
NA TRBD2 TRBJ2-6 TRBV2 CASSEVGLASSGANVLTF TGTGCCAGCAGTGAAGTGGGACTAGCAAGCTCTGGGGCCAACGTCCTGACTTTC
NA NA TRBJ2-7 TRBV4-1 CASSRSRDSLHEQYF TGCGCCAGCAGCCGATCCCGGGACTCGCTCCACGAGCAGTACTTC
NA TRBD2 TRBJ2-3 TRBV7-9 CASSFRGGRTDTQYF TGTGCCAGCAGCTTTCGGGGGGGCCGCACAGATACGCAGTATTTT
NA NA TRBJ1-1 TRBV4-3 CASSHHLRRGDEAFF TGCGCCAGCAGCCATCACCTACGCCGAGGAGATGAAGCTTTCTTT
NA TRBD2 TRBJ2-7 TRBV27 CASSLSPWREGSYEQYF TGTGCCAGCAGTTTATCCCCGTGGAGGGAGGGTTCCTACGAGCAGTACTTC
NA NA TRBJ2-7 TRBV5-1 CASSTGHEQYF TGCGCCAGCAGCACCGGACATGAGCAGTACTTC
NA TRBD2 TRBJ2-1 TRBV9 CASSTPHPSGRAFEQFF TGTGCCAGCAGCACCCCCCATCCCAGCGGGAGGGCCTTTGAGCAGTTCTTC
NA NA TRBJ2-2 TRBV7-6 CASSPEGGELFF TGTGCCAGCAGCCCCGAAGGCGGGGAGCTGTTTTTT